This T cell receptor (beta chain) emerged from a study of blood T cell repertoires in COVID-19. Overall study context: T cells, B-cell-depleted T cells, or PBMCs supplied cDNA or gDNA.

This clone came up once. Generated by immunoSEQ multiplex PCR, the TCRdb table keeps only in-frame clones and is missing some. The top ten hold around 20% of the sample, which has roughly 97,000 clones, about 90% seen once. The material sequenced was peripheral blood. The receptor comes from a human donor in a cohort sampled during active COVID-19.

The CDR3 coding sequence is TGTGCCAGCAGCCAGGGGATGTGGGCTGGGGCCAACGTCCTGACTTTC. Translation gives CASSQGMWAGANVLTF. V and J are TRBV7-9 and TRBJ2-6; tentative D call: TRBD1 (6 bases). CDR1 and CDR2 from the germline V gene are SEHNR and FQNEAQ (reference sequence). V was trimmed by 5 bases and J by 2 bases, leaving 13 bases between them. CDR3 length equals 16 residues.